Reported below is one T cell receptor beta chain. Its antigen remains unknown. cDNA libraries of TCR beta carried unique molecular identifiers. TCRdb used MiXCR to reprocess the PCR reads, holding one entry per CDR3 protein. The sample has approximately 690,000 distinct CDR3 sequences; roughly three fifths are singletons. The data stem from a study of post-analysis software for immune sequencing data. General study points: Versus controls, multiple sclerosis patients showed significantly lower diversity (normalized Chao1). TRBV segments more frequent in patients than in controls numbered several and included TRBV5-6, TRBV5-1 and TRBV20-1.

CDR1 and CDR2 (germline): MNHEY, SMNVEV (reference sequence). Trimming shortened V by 2 bases and J by 7 bases, and 9 bases separated the two germline ends. There are 13 residues in the CDR3. The chain uses TRBV27 and TRBJ2-1; D remains ambiguous. The sequencing sample was made of blood. This receptor was identified in a girl aged 2 to 9 with multiple sclerosis. In DNA form, the CDR3 reads TGTGCCAGCAGTTTAATAGTAGGGAATGAGCAGTTCTTC. It is translated as CASSLIVGNEQFF.